Listed below are T cell receptor beta chains from one sample, sequenced in a study of blood T cells in healthy people across ages. TCRdb re-called the 5' RACE reads through MiXCR, storing one row per CDR3 protein. The data hold 270,000 or so distinct CDR3 sequences, with 25% to 30% observed a single time. The sample taken for sequencing was blood. The receptors stem from a woman aged 65 to 85 in good health. Both conserved end residues are part of each CDR3. The D gene is left open where the match is weak. Clone sizes are given selectively: once, few, many, or a class where the clone is expanded.

J	size	D	V	DNA	CDR3
TRBJ2-1	-	-	TRBV20-1	TGCAGTGCTAGAGTTTCCTACAATGAGCAGTTCTTC	CSARVSYNEQFF
TRBJ2-1	few	TRBD2	TRBV4-2	TGTGCCAGCAGCCAACTGAAACAATCTAGCGGATACACCTACAATGAGCAGTTCTTC	CASSQLKQSSGYTYNEQFF
TRBJ2-4	few	-	TRBV20-1	TGCAGTGCTAGATCAACAGGGGGGGAGGGCTCGGGCAAAAACATTCAGTACTTC	CSARSTGGEGSGKNIQYF
TRBJ1-5	-	-	TRBV12-3/TRBV12-4	TGTGCCAGCAGTTTAGGACCCGGGCACAATCAGCCCCAGCATTTT	CASSLGPGHNQPQHF
TRBJ2-5	-	TRBD2	TRBV18	TGTGCCAGCTCAACGACTAGCGGGAGTTGGGTGACCCAGTACTTC	CASSTTSGSWVTQYF
TRBJ2-3	few	-	TRBV29-1	TGCAGCGTTGGTTTCGGGGGACGACCGAGCACAGATACGCAGTATTTT	CSVGFGGRPSTDTQYF
TRBJ2-5	-	-	TRBV28	TGTGCCAGCAGTTCCCACGTTGGATCCCAAGAGACCCAGTACTTC	CASSSHVGSQETQYF
TRBJ1-1	few	-	TRBV7-7	TGTGCTAGCAGCCCGCCGGTGGGGGGCATGAACACTGAAGCTTTCTTT	CASSPPVGGMNTEAFF
TRBJ1-1	few	-	TRBV6-6	TGTGCCAGCAGTTCCCGACAACAACGACAAGATGAAGCTTTCTTT	CASSSRQQRQDEAFF
TRBJ1-6	few	TRBD1	TRBV12-3/TRBV12-4	TGTGCCAGCAGTCGGGACAGGGTCGAACCCCTCCACTTT	CASSRDRVEPLHF
TRBJ2-3	-	TRBD2	TRBV7-9	TGTGCCAGCAGCTTAGCGAGCGGGAGTCAGAGAAATACGCAGTATTTT	CASSLASGSQRNTQYF
TRBJ2-7	-	-	TRBV4-1	TGCGCCAGCAGCCAAGTCCAGGGGAGGGGTGACGAGCAGTACTTC	CASSQVQGRGDEQYF
TRBJ2-5	few	TRBD1	TRBV14	TGTGCCAGTGGACAGGGCTCGGAGACCCAGTACTTC	CASGQGSETQYF
TRBJ1-2	-	-	TRBV10-3	TGTGCCACTACGGACGGGGACTATGGCTACACCTTC	CATTDGDYGYTF
TRBJ2-5	-	-	TRBV5-5	TGTGCCAGCAGCTTGGAGGCAGCAACAGAGACCCAGTACTTC	CASSLEAATETQYF
TRBJ1-1	few	-	TRBV6-5	TGTGCCAGCAGTTACGGAGTTTGGCAGGGGAGAAGGAACACTGAAGCTTTCTTT	CASSYGVWQGRRNTEAFF
TRBJ2-2	few	TRBD2	TRBV27	TGTGCCAGCAGTTTTGGGACTACAAACACCGGGGAGCTGTTTTTT	CASSFGTTNTGELFF
TRBJ2-1	few	TRBD2	TRBV5-1	TGCGCCAGCAGCTCCCTAGCGGGAAGTGAAGGGGAGCAGTTCTTC	CASSSLAGSEGEQFF
TRBJ2-2	-	-	TRBV3-1	TGTGCCAGCAGCCCCCTTGGGGGGAACACCGGGGAGCTGTTTTTT	CASSPLGGNTGELFF
TRBJ2-1	few	-	TRBV6-6	TGTGCCAGCAGTTACGCAGAGCAGTTCAATGAGCAGTTCTTC	CASSYAEQFNEQFF
TRBJ2-1	-	TRBD2	TRBV7-9	TGTGCCAGCCCTGGGGCTAGCGGGAGTAACAATGAGCAGTTCTTC	CASPGASGSNNEQFF
TRBJ1-2	-	-	TRBV7-3	TGTGCCAGCAGCTTAACACCACTAAACTATGGCTACACCTTC	CASSLTPLNYGYTF
TRBJ2-1	-	-	TRBV19	TGTGCCAGTAGTAACCCTAGGGAAAACAATGAGCAGTTCTTC	CASSNPRENNEQFF
TRBJ2-4	once	TRBD1	TRBV6-2/TRBV6-3	TGTGCCAGCATCGGGACAGGGAAAAACATTCAGTACTTC	CASIGTGKNIQYF
TRBJ2-3	few	TRBD2	TRBV6-5	TGTGCCAGCAGTTACCCGATTATAGCGGGAGAGGGCACAGATACGCAGTATTTT	CASSYPIIAGEGTDTQYF
TRBJ1-1	few	-	TRBV7-2	TGTGCCAGCAGCCTCCGCCGCACTGAAGCTTTCTTT	CASSLRRTEAFF
TRBJ2-7	many	TRBD1	TRBV20-1	TGCAGTGCTGCCGAACTGGGACAGACCCCCCAAAGCGAGCAGTACTTC	CSAAELGQTPQSEQYF
TRBJ1-1	-	-	TRBV5-4	TGTGCCAGCAGCTTATTAGTCCCCAGGGGAGGCACTGAAGCTTTCTTT	CASSLLVPRGGTEAFF
TRBJ2-3	-	TRBD2	TRBV9	TGTGCCAGCAGCGTTTCGGCGGGAGGGCCGCAAGATACGCAGTATTTT	CASSVSAGGPQDTQYF
TRBJ2-5	few	TRBD1	TRBV4-1	TGCGCCAGCAGCCAAAAAACGACAGGGAAAGAGACCCAGTACTTC	CASSQKTTGKETQYF
TRBJ2-3	-	TRBD2	TRBV6-6	TGTGCCAGCAGTTACTCGACGGCGGGAGGAGTAGATACGCAGTATTTT	CASSYSTAGGVDTQYF
TRBJ2-1	-	-	TRBV7-2	TGTGCCAGCAGCTTAACCATCGGGGAGCAGTTCTTC	CASSLTIGEQFF
TRBJ2-1	-	-	TRBV29-1	TGCAGCGGGGGCTACGGAAGTGAGCAGTTCTTC	CSGGYGSEQFF
TRBJ1-2	-	TRBD1	TRBV20-1	TGCAGTGCTACGGGACAGGGAGGTCGGGCCTATGGCTACACCTTC	CSATGQGGRAYGYTF
TRBJ2-1	-	-	TRBV11-2	TGTGCCAGCAGCTTAGAGGTGATGTCGTACAATGAGCAGTTCTTC	CASSLEVMSYNEQFF
TRBJ2-2	once	-	TRBV5-5	TGTGCCAGCAGCTTGCAGATTGAGCTGTTTTTT	CASSLQIELFF
TRBJ2-1	few	TRBD1	TRBV7-9	TGTGCCAGCAGCTCCTGGACAGGGGTTAGCAATGAGCAGTTCTTC	CASSSWTGVSNEQFF
TRBJ2-5	-	TRBD2	TRBV2	TGTGCCAGCACCAGCGGGAATGAAGAGACCCAGTACTTC	CASTSGNEETQYF
TRBJ2-5	many	TRBD1	TRBV4-1	TGCGCCAGCAGCCAAAAGTTCGGGCCCGGGACAGGGTTTCGGGAGACCCAGTACTTC	CASSQKFGPGTGFRETQYF
TRBJ2-5	-	-	TRBV9	TGTGCCAGCAGCGTAGGGGTAATCGAGACCCAGTACTTC	CASSVGVIETQYF
TRBJ1-2	few	-	TRBV19	TGTGCCAGTAGTATTGTAGAGGGGCAAGAGAATGGCTACACCTTC	CASSIVEGQENGYTF
TRBJ2-1	-	-	TRBV5-1	TGCGCCAGCAGCTTGGATCGAATCGGAGGAAGTAGTGAGCAGTTCTTC	CASSLDRIGGSSEQFF
TRBJ2-4	few	-	TRBV12-3/TRBV12-4	TGTGCCAGCAGTCCTACAGGGAACCGAGCCAAAAACATTCAGTACTTC	CASSPTGNRAKNIQYF
TRBJ2-5	few	-	TRBV28	TGTGCCAGCAGTGTTGGCGGGGGCATCCGAGAGACCCAGTACTTC	CASSVGGGIRETQYF
TRBJ1-3	many	-	TRBV11-2	TGTGCCAGCAGCCGAACAGGGACTGGAAACACCATATATTTT	CASSRTGTGNTIYF
TRBJ2-7	few	TRBD2	TRBV4-3	TGCGCCAGCAGCCAAGACGTAATAGCGGGAGAGCTGGCCTACGAGCAGTACTTC	CASSQDVIAGELAYEQYF
TRBJ2-7	-	-	TRBV28	TGTGCCAGCAGTGACGGTCTGTACGAGCAGTACTTC	CASSDGLYEQYF
TRBJ2-1	few	TRBD1	TRBV29-1	TGCAGCTCATCCCGGGACAGGGGGCCGTATGAGCAGTTCTTC	CSSSRDRGPYEQFF
TRBJ1-1	few	-	TRBV12-3/TRBV12-4	TGTGCCAGCAGTTTAGACAGGTCTACAATGAACACTGAAGCTTTCTTT	CASSLDRSTMNTEAFF